This TCR beta chain was observed in a study of cytomegalovirus exposure and HLA in healthy donors. The overall study: The approximately 120 validation repertoires, a later analysis reported, used the same platform as the approximately 650 first-cohort repertoires.

The validation cohort, a group of 120 or so subjects, included the donors and was separate from the approximately 670-subject first cohort. Using immunoSEQ multiplex PCR, the repertoire was profiled, and TCRdb retains in-frame clones only, with some absent. The sample comprises some 250,000 clones, 90% of which are singletons, and less than 0.4% rests with the top ten. For this clone: Its cognate antigen is unknown.

The study's findings and limits: According to a subsequent analysis, TCR clusters identified in the first cohort showed a tendency to co-occur across the approximately 130 validation repertoires.

The CDR3 sequence is 14 residues long. Losses at the gene ends were 8 bases for V and 0 bases for J; bases not matched to a gene: 4. Germline CDR1 is WSHSY and CDR2 is SAAADI. Sequenced input: PBMCs. The receptor comes from a woman aged 18-29 years in good health and CMV-seronegative. The rearrangement links TRBV10-2 to TRBJ1-5, with 7 bases identical to TRBD1. The CDR3 DNA is TGCGCCAGCTGGGACAGCTATAGCAATCAGCCCCAGCATTTT. Translation gives CASWDSYSNQPQHF.